The TCR beta chain described here comes from a study of blood T cell repertoires in COVID-19. Across the study: Both acute and convalescent COVID-19 samples were obtained from the United States, Italy and Spain.

This CDR3 comprises 14 residues. Trimming removed 6 bases from V and 3 bases from J; junction bases left unmatched: 2. The germline gives CDR1 LGHDT, CDR2 YNNKEL (reference sequence). In the case of this clone: The same CDR3 also results from other DNA sequences found in this sample.

Across about two dozen US areas, participants ranged in age from about 18 to 89 years. In assigning cohorts, the study relied on participant-reported clinical history. Using immunoSEQ multiplex PCR, the repertoire was profiled, and TCRdb retains in-frame clones only, with some absent. The sample records approximately 180,000 clones, about 72% being singletons. The TCR originated in a woman in her 50s who had recovered from COVID-19. Sequencing used PBMCs or T cells enriched from blood (not recorded which). This chain connects TRBV3-1 (or the pseudogene TRBV3-2) to TRBJ2-1, with TRBD2 identical over 10 bases. The CDR3: CASSLAGGYNEQFF. CDR3 bases: TGTGCCAGCAGTTTAGCGGGAGGCTACAATGAGCAGTTCTTC.